The subject of this entry is one TCR beta chain. Its antigen is undetermined. V lost 6 bases, J lost 3 bases, and 16 bases lay in between. The CDR3 length is 15 residues. Germline loops: CDR1 SGHTS, CDR2 YDEGEE. This sample was taken from a study of T cells in Graves' hyperthyroidism and ophthalmopathy. Patients were aged 18 to 65, had disease duration under 2 months, and had newly diagnosed hyperthyroidism. Clinical symptoms, serum thyroxine, TRAb, thyroid ultrasound and orbital computed tomography established diagnosis. The blood sample was taken at first hyperthyroidism diagnosis, before any ophthalmopathy symptoms. Regions amplified from RNA transcripts were the TCR beta CDR3 regions. HTBI primers were the set used in a first-round RT-PCR of the TCR CDR3. TCRdb re-called the multiplex PCR reads with MiXCR, one entry per CDR3 protein. The repertoire consists of more than 550,000 distinct CDR3 sequences, with roughly a sixth occurring once and the leading ten covering 15% to 20%.

Study outcomes and limitations: Most thyroid-expanded clonotypes above 0.001 were also found in blood.

The rearrangement uses TRBV5-8 and TRBJ1-5, with D perhaps matching TRBD1 (6 bases). The specimen was blood. The sequence was collected from a woman aged 45-60 years with Graves' hyperthyroidism that later progressed to Graves' ophthalmopathy. CDR3 in amino acids: CASKWEGTYNQPQHF. CDR3 nucleotide sequence: TGTGCCAGCAAATGGGAGGGGACATACAATCAGCCCCAGCATTTT. Full variable domain (outside the CDR3, taken from reference TRBV5-8 and TRBJ1-5): EAGVTQSPTHLIKTRGQQATLRCSPISGHTSVYWYQQALGLGLQFLLWYDEGEERNRGNFPPRFSGRQFPNYSSELNVNALELEDSALYLCASKWEGTYNQPQHFGDGTRLSIL.